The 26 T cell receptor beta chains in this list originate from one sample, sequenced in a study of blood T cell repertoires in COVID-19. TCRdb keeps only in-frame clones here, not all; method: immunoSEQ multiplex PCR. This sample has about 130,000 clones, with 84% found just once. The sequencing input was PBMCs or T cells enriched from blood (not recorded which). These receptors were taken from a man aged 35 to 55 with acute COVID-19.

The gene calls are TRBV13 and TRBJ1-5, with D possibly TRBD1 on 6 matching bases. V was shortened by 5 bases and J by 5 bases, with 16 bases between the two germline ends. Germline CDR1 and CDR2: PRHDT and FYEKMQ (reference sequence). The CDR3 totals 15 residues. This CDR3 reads CASSPGQPWDQPQHF. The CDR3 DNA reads TGTGCCAGCAGCCCTGGACAGCCGTGGGATCAGCCCCAGCATTTT.

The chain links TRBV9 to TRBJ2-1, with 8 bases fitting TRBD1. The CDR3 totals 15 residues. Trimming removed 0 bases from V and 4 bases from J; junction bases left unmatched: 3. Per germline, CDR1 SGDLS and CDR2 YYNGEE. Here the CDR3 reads CASSVEGQEYNEQFF. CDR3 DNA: TGTGCCAGCAGCGTAGAGGGACAGGAGTACAATGAGCAGTTCTTC.

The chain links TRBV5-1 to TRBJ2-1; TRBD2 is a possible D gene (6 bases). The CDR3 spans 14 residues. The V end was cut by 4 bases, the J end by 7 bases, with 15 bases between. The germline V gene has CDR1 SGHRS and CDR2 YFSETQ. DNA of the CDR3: TGCGCCAGCAGCGCCGGGACTTTGGGGAATGAGCAGTTCTTC. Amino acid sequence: CASSAGTLGNEQFF.

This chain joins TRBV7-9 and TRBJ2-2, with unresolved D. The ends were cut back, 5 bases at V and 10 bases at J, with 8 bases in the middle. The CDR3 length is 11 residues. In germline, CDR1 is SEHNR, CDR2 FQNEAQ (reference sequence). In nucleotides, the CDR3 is TGTGCCAGCAGCCCAGACTCGGAGCTGTTTTTT. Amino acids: CASSPDSELFF.

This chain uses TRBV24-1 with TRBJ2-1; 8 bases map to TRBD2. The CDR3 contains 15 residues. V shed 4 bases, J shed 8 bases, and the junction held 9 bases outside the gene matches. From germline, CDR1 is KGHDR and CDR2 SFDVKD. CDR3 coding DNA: TGTGCCACCAGTGACCCCGGGACTAGTTTCGATGAGCAGTTCTTC. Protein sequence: CATSDPGTSFDEQFF.

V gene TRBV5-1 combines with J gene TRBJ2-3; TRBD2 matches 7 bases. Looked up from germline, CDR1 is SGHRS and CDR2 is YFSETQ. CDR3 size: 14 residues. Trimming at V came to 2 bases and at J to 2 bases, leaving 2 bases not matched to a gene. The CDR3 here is CASSFSGVTDTQYF. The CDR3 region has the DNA TGCGCCAGCAGCTTCAGCGGGGTCACAGATACGCAGTATTTT.

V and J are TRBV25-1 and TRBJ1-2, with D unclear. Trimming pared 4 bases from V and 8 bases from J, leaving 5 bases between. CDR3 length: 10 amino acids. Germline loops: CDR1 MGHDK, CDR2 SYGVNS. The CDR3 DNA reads TGTGCCAGCAGTGTTAGAGGCTACACCTTC. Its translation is CASSVRGYTF.

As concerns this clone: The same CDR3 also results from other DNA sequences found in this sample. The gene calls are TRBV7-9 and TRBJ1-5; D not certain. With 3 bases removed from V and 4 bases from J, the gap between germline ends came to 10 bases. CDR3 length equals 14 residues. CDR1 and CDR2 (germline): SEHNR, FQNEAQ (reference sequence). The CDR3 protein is CASSLGAGNQPQHF. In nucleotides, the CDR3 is TGTGCCAGCAGCTTGGGTGCCGGGAATCAGCCCCAGCATTTT.

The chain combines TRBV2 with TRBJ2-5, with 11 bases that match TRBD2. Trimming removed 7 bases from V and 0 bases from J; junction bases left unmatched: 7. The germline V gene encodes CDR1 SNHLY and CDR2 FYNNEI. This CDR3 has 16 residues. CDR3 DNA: TGTGCCAGCACCCTCGGACTAGCGGGCTACCAAGAGACCCAGTACTTC. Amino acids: CASTLGLAGYQETQYF.

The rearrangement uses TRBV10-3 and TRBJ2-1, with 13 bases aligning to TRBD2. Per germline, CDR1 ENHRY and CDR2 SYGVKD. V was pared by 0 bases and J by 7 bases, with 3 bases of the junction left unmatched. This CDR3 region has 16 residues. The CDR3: CAISESLAGGMNEQFF. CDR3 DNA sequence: TGTGCCATCAGTGAGTCACTAGCGGGGGGGATGAATGAGCAGTTCTTC.

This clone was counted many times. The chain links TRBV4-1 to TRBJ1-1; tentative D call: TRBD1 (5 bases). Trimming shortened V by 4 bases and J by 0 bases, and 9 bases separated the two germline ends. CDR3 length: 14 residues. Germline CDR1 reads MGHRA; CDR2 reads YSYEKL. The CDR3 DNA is TGCGCCAGCAGCCCGGGACTTTTGAACACTGAAGCTTTCTTT. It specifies CASSPGLLNTEAFF.

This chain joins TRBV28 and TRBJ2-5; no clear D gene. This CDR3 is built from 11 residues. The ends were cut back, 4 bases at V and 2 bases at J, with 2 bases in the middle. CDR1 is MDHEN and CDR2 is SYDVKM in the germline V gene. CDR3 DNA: TGTGCCAGCAGTTCTCAAGAGACCCAGTACTTC. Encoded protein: CASSSQETQYF. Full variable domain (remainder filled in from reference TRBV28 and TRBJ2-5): DVKVTQSSRYLVKRTGEKVFLECVQDMDHENMFWYRQDPGLGLRLIYFSYDVKMKEKGDIPEGYSVSREKKERFSLILESASTNQTSMYLCASSSQETQYFGPGTRLLVL.

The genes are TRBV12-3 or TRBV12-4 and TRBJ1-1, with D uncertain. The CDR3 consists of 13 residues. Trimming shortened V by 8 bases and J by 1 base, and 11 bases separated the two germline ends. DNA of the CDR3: TGTGCCAGCGGCCCCGATTCGAACACTGAAGCTTTCTTT. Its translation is CASGPDSNTEAFF.

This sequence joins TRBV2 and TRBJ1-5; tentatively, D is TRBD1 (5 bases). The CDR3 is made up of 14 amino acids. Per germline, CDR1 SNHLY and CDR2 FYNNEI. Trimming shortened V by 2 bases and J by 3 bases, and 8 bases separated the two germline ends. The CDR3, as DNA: TGTGCCAGCAGTGAATGGGGCTTCAATCAGCCCCAGCATTTT. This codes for CASSEWGFNQPQHF. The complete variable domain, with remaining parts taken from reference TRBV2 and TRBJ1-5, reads EPEVTQTPSHQVTQMGQEVILRCVPISNHLYFYWYRQILGQKVEFLVSFYNNEISEKSEIFDDQFSVERPDGSNFTLKIRSTKLEDSAMYFCASSEWGFNQPQHFGDGTRLSIL.

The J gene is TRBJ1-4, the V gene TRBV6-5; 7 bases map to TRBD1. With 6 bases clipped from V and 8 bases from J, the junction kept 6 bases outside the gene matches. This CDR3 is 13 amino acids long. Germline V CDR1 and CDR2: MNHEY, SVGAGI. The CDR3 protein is CASRTGFREKLFF. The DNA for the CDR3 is TGTGCCAGCAGGACAGGGTTCCGGGAAAAACTGTTTTTT.

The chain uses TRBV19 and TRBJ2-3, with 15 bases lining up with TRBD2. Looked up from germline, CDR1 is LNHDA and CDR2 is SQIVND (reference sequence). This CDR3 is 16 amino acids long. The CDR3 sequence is CGEGTSGGPRRDTQYF. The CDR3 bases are TGTGGAGAGGGGACTAGCGGGGGGCCGCGGAGGGATACGCAGTATTTT.

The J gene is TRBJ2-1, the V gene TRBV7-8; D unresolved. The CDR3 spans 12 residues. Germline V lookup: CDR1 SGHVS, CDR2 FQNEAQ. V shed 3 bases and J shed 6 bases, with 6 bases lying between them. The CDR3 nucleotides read TGTGCCAGCAGCTTCGACTTCAATGAGCAGTTCTTC. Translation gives CASSFDFNEQFF.

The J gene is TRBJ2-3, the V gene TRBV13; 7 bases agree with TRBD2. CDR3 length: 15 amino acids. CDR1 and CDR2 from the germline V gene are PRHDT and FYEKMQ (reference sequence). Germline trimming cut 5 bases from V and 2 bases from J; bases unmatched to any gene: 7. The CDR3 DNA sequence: TGTGCCAGCAGCCCACTCGGGGGGAACACAGATACGCAGTATTTT. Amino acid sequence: CASSPLGGNTDTQYF.

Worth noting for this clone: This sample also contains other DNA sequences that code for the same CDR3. The chain's CDR3 is CASTLGGGNQPQHF. The CDR3 region has the DNA TGTGCCAGTACCCTGGGAGGGGGAAATCAGCCCCAGCATTTT. The J gene is TRBJ1-5, the V gene TRBV19, with D tentatively TRBD1 (6 bases). V was pared by 7 bases and J by 4 bases, with 14 bases between. In germline, CDR1 is LNHDA, CDR2 SQIVND (reference sequence). The CDR3 sequence is 14 residues long.

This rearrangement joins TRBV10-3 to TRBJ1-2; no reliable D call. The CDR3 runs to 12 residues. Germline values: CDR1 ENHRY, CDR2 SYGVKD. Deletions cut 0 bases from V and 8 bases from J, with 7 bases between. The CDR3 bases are TGTGCCATCAGTGAGTCGTCAGGAGGCTACACCTTC. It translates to CAISESSGGYTF.

DNA of the CDR3: TGTGCCAGTTGCCAGGGGCACAATCAGCCCCAGCATTTT. This sequence encodes CASCQGHNQPQHF. V is TRBV6-5 and J is TRBJ1-5; possible D gene TRBD1, 6 bases. The germline V gene has CDR1 MNHEY and CDR2 SVGAGI. CDR3 length: 13 residues. V was cut by 9 bases and J by 3 bases, with 12 bases left in between.

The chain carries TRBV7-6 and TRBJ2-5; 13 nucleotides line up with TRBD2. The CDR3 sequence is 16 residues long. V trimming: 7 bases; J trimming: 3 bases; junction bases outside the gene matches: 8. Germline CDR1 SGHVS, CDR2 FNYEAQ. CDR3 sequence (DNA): TGTGCCAGCACCCTAAGGACTAGCGGGAGAGAAGAGACCCAGTACTTC. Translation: CASTLRTSGREETQYF.

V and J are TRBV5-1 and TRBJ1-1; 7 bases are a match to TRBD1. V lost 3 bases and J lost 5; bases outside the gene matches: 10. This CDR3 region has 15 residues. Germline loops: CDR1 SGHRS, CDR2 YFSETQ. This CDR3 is CASSYLTGDKTEAFF. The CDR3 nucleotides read TGCGCCAGCAGCTACCTAACAGGGGACAAGACTGAAGCTTTCTTT.

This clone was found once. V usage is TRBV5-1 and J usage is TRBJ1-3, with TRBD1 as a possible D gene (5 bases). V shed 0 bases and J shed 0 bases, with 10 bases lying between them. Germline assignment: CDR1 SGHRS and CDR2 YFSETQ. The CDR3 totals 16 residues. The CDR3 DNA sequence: TGCGCCAGCAGCTTGGACAGGCCGAGCTCTGGAAACACCATATATTTT. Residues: CASSLDRPSSGNTIYF.

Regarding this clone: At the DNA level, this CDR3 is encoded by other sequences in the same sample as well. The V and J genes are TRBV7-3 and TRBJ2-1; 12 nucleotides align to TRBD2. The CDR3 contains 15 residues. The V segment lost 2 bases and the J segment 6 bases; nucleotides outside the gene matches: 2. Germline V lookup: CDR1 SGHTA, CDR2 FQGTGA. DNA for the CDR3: TGTGCCAGCAGCTTACCGACTAGCGGGAGCAATGAGCAGTTCTTC. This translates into CASSLPTSGSNEQFF.

The CDR3 sequence: CASSYLEQRPQHF. CDR3 DNA sequence: TGTGCCAGCAGTTACTTGGAGCAACGGCCCCAGCATTTT. The chain employs TRBV6-2 or TRBV6-3 and TRBJ1-5; no clear D gene. This CDR3 is built from 13 residues. Germline loops: CDR1 MNHEY, CDR2 SVGEGT. V lost 1 base to trimming and J lost 9 bases, with 10 bases between them.